This TCR beta chain appears in the sequencing data of a study of blood T cell repertoires in COVID-19. Two negative PCRs, clearance, or symptom resolution were required of recovered Cohort 3 donors. The J segment lost 5 bases and the V segment lost 1 base, leaving 9 bases of the junction unmatched. CDR1 SGHNT and CDR2 YENEEA come from the germline V gene. The CDR3 spans 17 residues. Authors' methods: For nucleated cells, counts were estimated from reference gene primer amplification. The method was immunoSEQ multiplex PCR; TCRdb's version includes in-frame clones alone and lacks a portion of them. The V and J calls and clone size are taken from that table; D and trimming were inferred from the DNA. The table records about 400,000 clones, roughly 90% of them present only once.

The rearrangement links TRBV11-3 to TRBJ2-1, with 9 bases identical to TRBD2. This sequence originates from a woman aged 25 to 39 who had recovered from COVID-19. The sample consisted of PBMCs or T cells enriched from blood (not recorded which). In DNA form, the CDR3 reads TGTGCCAGCAGCTTAGGGTTGGTGGCGGGAGGGGACAATGAGCAGTTCTTC. It codes for CASSLGLVAGGDNEQFF.